The T cell receptor beta chain described here comes from a study of human T cells and chemical hapten exposure. Overall study: For sensitization, 2% DPC was applied to a 2 cm by 2 cm patch of upper inner arm skin.

Remarks on this clonotype: Antigen unknown.

The CDR3 is made up of 15 amino acids. Losses at the gene ends were 5 bases for V and 6 bases for J; bases not matched to a gene: 13. CDR1 and CDR2 from the germline V gene are MNHNY and SVGAGI (reference sequence). Time point in this sample: patch test 3, about 24 weeks after DPC sensitization. Specified treatment: therapeutic diphenylcyclopropenone sensitization with weekly scalp DPC. The library put unique molecular identifiers onto individual cDNA molecules. Study processing details: With a range of about 23,224 to 690,600, the median per sample was 95,638 TCRs. TCRdb recomputed calls from the RACE reads with MiXCR, one row per CDR3 protein. The V and J calls were determined by TCRdb, not by the authors. The profile shows approximately 110,000 distinct CDR3 sequences, roughly a third of them singletons. Study-wide findings and caveats: PT1 expanded TCR numbers tracked positively with patch test score.

This chain links TRBV6-6 with TRBJ2-7, with 7 bases identical to TRBD2. This material consisted of whole blood, taken in connection with sensitization to the hapten diphenylcyclopropenone (DPC). The receptor was derived from a man aged 40-50 years with alopecia areata. Some clones in this sample may be carry-over from other donors' samples. This CDR3 is CASSPFSGSAAEQYF. The CDR3 bases are TGTGCCAGCAGTCCCTTTAGCGGGTCCGCCGCCGAGCAGTACTTC.